The 11 T cell receptor beta chains below come from one sample, sequenced in a study of T cell changes during pregnancy in multiple sclerosis. Assay used: immunoSEQ multiplex PCR; TCRdb lists only in-frame clones, some missing. The sample lists some 64,000 clones, around 90% seen once, with approximately 1.5% in the top ten. Here the sequenced sample was peripheral blood, taken after pregnancy. The origin of the receptors is a female donor with multiple sclerosis, enrolled in a pregnancy study.

As for this clone: The same CDR3 also results from other DNA sequences found in this sample. V usage is TRBV18 and J usage is TRBJ2-3; 7 bases agree with TRBD1. J was trimmed by 1 base and V by 3 bases; bases with no gene match: 4. The CDR3 covers 15 residues. Per the germline V gene, CDR1 is KGHSH and CDR2 is LQKENI. The CDR3 region is CASSPGQVGTDTQYF. The CDR3 nucleotides are TGTGCCAGCTCACCCGGACAGGTCGGCACAGATACGCAGTATTTT.

The chain carries TRBV18 and TRBJ1-3; no firm D call. This CDR3 has 13 residues. Deletions cut 6 bases from V and 1 base from J, with 7 bases between. CDR1 KGHSH and CDR2 LQKENI come from the germline V gene. The CDR3 DNA sequence: TGTGCCAGCTCTACGGTATCTGGAAACACCATATATTTT. It codes for CASSTVSGNTIYF.

The V call is TRBV2, the J call TRBJ2-5; D possibly corresponds to TRBD2 (5 bases). CDR1 and CDR2 (germline): SNHLY, FYNNEI. Trimming removed 2 bases at V and 4 bases at J, with 8 bases between. CDR3 length: 13 amino acids. The CDR3 region is CASSEQLVETQYF. The CDR3 DNA reads TGTGCCAGCAGTGAACAACTAGTAGAGACCCAGTACTTC.

This chain's CDR3 is CASVPQGVGEQYF. CDR3 bases: TGTGCCAGCGTTCCCCAGGGGGTGGGCGAGCAGTACTTC. The rearrangement uses TRBV7-9 and TRBJ2-7; 7 nucleotides align to TRBD1. CDR3 size: 13 residues. CDR1 SEHNR and CDR2 FQNEAQ come from the germline V gene (reference sequence). V dropped 8 bases and J dropped 6; count of bases not matched to a gene: 10.

The rearrangement links TRBV4-3 to TRBJ2-3; possibly TRBD1 for D (6 bases). Germline values: CDR1 LGHNA, CDR2 YSLEER. The V and J ends lost 4 bases and 0 bases respectively, with 8 bases between them. This CDR3 has 14 amino acids. Here the CDR3 reads CASSRGGSTDTQYF. The CDR3 DNA sequence: TGCGCCAGCAGCCGAGGGGGTAGCACAGATACGCAGTATTTT.

A single count supports this clone. This chain links TRBV28 with TRBJ2-1; 7 bases agree with TRBD1. Germline values: CDR1 MDHEN, CDR2 SYDVKM. V shed 6 bases and J 7 bases; nucleotides not matched to a gene: 6. This CDR3 has 13 amino acids. CDR3 nucleotide sequence: TGTGCCAGCAGGGGACAGATGCAGAATGAGCAGTTCTTC. It codes for CASRGQMQNEQFF.

The V gene is TRBV6-1, the J gene TRBJ2-7; TRBD2 matches 16 bases. V lost 6 bases, J lost 9 bases, and 5 bases stayed unmatched. CDR1 is MNHNS, CDR2 SASEGT, per germline. The CDR3 loop spans 14 amino acids. In nucleotides, the CDR3 is TGTGCCAGCAGGGGGGGACTAGCGGGAGGGGGGCAGTACTTC. Its translation: CASRGGLAGGGQYF.

The J gene is TRBJ2-3, the V gene TRBV4-2, with 10 bases fitting TRBD2. Trimming removed 2 bases from V and 1 base from J; junction bases left unmatched: 3. The CDR3 is 16 residues long. Germline V gene sequence: CDR1 LGHNA, CDR2 YNFKEQ. The CDR3 DNA is TGTGCCAGCAGCCAATATGGACTAGCGGGCACAGATACGCAGTATTTT. Translating it yields CASSQYGLAGTDTQYF.

The rearrangement uses TRBV10-3 and TRBJ1-4; D unresolved. CDR1 and CDR2 from the germline V gene are ENHRY and SYGVKD. The CDR3 contains 14 residues. The germline V and J ends were trimmed by 10 bases and 0 bases, with 12 bases remaining between them. The CDR3 sequence: CATQRSATNEKLFF. The CDR3 DNA sequence: TGTGCCACCCAGAGGAGTGCAACTAATGAAAAACTGTTTTTT.

This chain links TRBV30 with TRBJ2-5; D gene unclear. This CDR3 comprises 12 residues. V lost 1 base to trimming and J lost 3 bases, with 6 bases between them. Germline lookup yields CDR1 GTSNPN and CDR2 SVGIG (reference sequence). CDR3 sequence reads: CAWSGAKETQYF. The CDR3, as DNA: TGTGCCTGGAGTGGGGCTAAAGAGACCCAGTACTTC.

The chain is built from TRBV2 and TRBJ1-1, with a weak D call TRBD1 (5 bases). Germline CDR1 SNHLY, CDR2 FYNNEI. This CDR3 is built from 14 residues. The ends were cut back, 4 bases at V and 1 base at J, with 10 bases in the middle. The CDR3 protein is CASSAGGRNTEAFF. The CDR3, as DNA: TGTGCCAGCAGTGCCGGGGGGAGGAACACTGAAGCTTTCTTT.